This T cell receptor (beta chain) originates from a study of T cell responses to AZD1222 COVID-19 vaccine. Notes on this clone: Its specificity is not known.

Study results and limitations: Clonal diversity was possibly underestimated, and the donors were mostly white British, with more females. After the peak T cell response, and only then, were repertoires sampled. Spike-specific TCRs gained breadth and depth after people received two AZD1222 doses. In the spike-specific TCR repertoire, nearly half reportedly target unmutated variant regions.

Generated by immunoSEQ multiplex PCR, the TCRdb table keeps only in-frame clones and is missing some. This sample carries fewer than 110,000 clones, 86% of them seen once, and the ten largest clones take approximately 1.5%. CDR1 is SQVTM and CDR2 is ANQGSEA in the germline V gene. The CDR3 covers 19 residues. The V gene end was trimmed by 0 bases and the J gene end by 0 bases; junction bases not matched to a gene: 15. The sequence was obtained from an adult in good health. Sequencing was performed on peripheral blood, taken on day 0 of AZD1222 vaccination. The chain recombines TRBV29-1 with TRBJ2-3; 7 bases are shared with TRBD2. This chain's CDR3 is CSVEDGIGLAEFSTDTQYF. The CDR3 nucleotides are TGCAGCGTTGAAGACGGAATAGGGCTAGCGGAGTTTAGCACAGATACGCAGTATTTT.